The clone carrying this TCR beta chain showed up just a few times. Construction of the TCRbeta library involved unique molecular identifiers. TCRdb processed the PCR reads anew with MiXCR; each CDR3 protein has one entry. The sample consists of about 610,000 distinct CDR3 sequences, about 10% of them appearing once. This sample stems from a study of T-cell reconstitution after alpha-beta-depleted transplantation in children. V was shortened by 6 bases and J by 4 bases, with 9 bases between the two germline ends. CDR3 length equals 12 residues. Germline CDR1 MNHNY, CDR2 SVGAGI (reference sequence). Here the sequenced sample was PBMCs from the stem cell graft donor, taken from the stem cell graft. The receptor was derived from a human donor who donated a stem cell graft to a child with acute myeloid leukemia. The chain has TRBV6-6 and TRBJ1-1, with D unclear. The CDR3 spells CASRGDVTEAFF. CDR3 nucleotides: TGTGCCAGCAGGGGAGATGTCACTGAAGCTTTCTTT.